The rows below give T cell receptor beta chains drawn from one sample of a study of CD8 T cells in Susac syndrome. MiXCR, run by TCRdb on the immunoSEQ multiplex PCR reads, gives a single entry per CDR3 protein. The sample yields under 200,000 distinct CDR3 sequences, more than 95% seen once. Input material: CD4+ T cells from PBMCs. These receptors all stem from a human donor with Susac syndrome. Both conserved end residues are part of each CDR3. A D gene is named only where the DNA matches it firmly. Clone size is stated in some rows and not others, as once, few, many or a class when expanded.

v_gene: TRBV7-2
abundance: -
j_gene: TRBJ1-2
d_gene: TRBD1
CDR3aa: CASSKGQHYGYTF
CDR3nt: TGTGCCAGCAGCAAGGGACAGCACTATGGCTACACCTTC

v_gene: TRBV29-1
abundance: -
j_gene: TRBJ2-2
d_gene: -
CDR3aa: CSVDRDTGELFF
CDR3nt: TGCAGCGTTGACAGGGACACCGGGGAGCTGTTTTTT

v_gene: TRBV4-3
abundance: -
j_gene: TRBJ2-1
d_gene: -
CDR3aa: CASSQDTTSYNEQFF
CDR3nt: TGCGCCAGCAGCCAAGATACAACTTCATACAATGAGCAGTTCTTC

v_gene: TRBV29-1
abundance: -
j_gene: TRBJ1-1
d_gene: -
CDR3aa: CSVVGGGGLTEAFF
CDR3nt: TGCAGCGTTGTTGGGGGAGGGGGGCTTACTGAAGCTTTCTTT

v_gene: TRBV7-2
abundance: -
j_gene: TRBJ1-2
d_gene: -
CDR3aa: CASSLEVGRNYGYTF
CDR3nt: TGTGCCAGCAGCTTAGAGGTTGGCCGAAACTATGGCTACACCTTC

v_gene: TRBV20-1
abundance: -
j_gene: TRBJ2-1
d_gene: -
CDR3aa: CSARGGINEQFF
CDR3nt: TGCAGTGCTAGAGGGGGGATCAATGAGCAGTTCTTC

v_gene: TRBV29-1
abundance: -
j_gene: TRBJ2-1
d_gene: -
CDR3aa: CSVGVVSYNEQFF
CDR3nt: TGCAGCGTTGGAGTCGTCTCCTACAATGAGCAGTTCTTC

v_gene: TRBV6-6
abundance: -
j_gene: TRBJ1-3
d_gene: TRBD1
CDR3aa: CASRMTGIGNTIYF
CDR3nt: TGTGCCAGCAGGATGACAGGGATCGGAAACACCATATATTTT

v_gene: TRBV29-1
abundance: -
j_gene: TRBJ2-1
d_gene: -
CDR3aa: CSVFDWDLLDEQFF
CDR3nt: TGCAGCGTCTTCGATTGGGACCTCTTGGATGAGCAGTTCTTC

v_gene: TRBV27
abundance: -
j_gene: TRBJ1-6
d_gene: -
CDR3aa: CASSSRGPSNSPLHF
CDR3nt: TGTGCCAGCAGTTCCCGGGGGCCCTCAAATTCACCCCTCCACTTT

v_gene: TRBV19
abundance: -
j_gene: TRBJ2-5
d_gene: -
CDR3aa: CASSIGPTQETQYF
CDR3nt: TGTGCCAGTAGTATCGGGCCGACCCAAGAGACCCAGTACTTC

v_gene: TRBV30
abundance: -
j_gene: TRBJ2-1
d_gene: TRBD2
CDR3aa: CAWSTGLAGGPYNEQFF
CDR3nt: TGTGCCTGGAGCACGGGACTAGCGGGAGGGCCCTACAATGAGCAGTTCTTC

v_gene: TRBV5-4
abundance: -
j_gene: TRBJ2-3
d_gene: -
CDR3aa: CASSLSLENTQYF
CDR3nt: TGTGCCAGCAGCTTGAGTTTGGAGAATACGCAGTATTTT

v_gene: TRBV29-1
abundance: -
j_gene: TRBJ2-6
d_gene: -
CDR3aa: CSVRTAGANVLTF
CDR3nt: TGCAGCGTTAGGACAGCTGGGGCCAACGTCCTGACTTTC

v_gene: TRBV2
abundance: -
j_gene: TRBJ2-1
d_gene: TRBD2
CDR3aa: CASSEVAGGPGVNNEQFF
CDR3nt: TGTGCCAGCAGTGAAGTAGCGGGAGGGCCCGGAGTGAACAATGAGCAGTTCTTC

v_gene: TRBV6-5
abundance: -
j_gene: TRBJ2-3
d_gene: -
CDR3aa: CASRPRGSTDTQYF
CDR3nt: TGTGCCAGCAGACCCCGGGGTAGCACAGATACGCAGTATTTT

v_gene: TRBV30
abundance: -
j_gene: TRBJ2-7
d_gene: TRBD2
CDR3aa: CAGSGTTHYEQYF
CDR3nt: TGTGCCGGTTCCGGGACTACCCACTACGAGCAGTACTTC

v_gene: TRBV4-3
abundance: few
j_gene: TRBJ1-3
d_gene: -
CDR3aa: CASSQAGTLPGNTIYF
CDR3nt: TGCGCCAGCAGCCAAGCCGGGACCCTCCCTGGAAACACCATATATTTT

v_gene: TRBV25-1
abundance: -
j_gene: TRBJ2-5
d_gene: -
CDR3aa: CASARQQETQYF
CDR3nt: TGTGCCAGCGCAAGACAGCAAGAGACCCAGTACTTC

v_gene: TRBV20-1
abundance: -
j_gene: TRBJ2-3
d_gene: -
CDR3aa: CSARRDRADTQYF
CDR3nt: TGCAGTGCCAGGCGCGACCGTGCGGATACGCAGTATTTT

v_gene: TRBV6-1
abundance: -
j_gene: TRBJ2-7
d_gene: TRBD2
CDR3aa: CASWAAGESVGSGYEQYF
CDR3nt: TGTGCCAGCTGGGCGGCGGGAGAATCGGTGGGTTCAGGGTACGAGCAGTACTTC

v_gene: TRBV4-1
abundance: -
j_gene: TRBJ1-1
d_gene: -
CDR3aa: CASSQDKQGYPPTEAFF
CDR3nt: TGCGCCAGCAGCCAAGATAAGCAGGGCTACCCTCCCACTGAAGCTTTCTTT

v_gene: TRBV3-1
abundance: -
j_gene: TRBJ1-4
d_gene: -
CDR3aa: CASRSGAGMLFF
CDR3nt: TGTGCCAGCAGGTCGGGCGCAGGGATGCTGTTTTTT

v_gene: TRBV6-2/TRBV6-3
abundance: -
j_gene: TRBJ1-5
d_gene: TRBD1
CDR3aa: CASSYYPGDRGQSYNQPQHF
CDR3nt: TGTGCCAGCAGTTACTACCCTGGGGACAGGGGCCAGAGTTACAATCAGCCCCAGCATTTT

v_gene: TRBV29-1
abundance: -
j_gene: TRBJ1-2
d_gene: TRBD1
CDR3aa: CSVLTGEGGYTF
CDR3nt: TGCAGCGTCCTAACAGGGGAAGGAGGCTACACCTTC

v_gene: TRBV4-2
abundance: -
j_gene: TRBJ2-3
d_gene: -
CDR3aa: CASSQAPGSTDTQYF
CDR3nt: TGTGCCAGCAGCCAAGCGCCAGGGAGCACAGATACGCAGTATTTT

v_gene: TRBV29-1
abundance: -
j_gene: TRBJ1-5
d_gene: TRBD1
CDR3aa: CSVTDRGHEPQHF
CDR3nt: TGCAGCGTTACGGACAGGGGGCATGAGCCCCAGCATTTT

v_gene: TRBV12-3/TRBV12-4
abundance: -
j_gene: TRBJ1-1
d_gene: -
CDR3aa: CASSSDPGGRENTEAFF
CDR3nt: TGTGCCAGCAGTTCGGATCCGGGGGGCCGGGAGAACACTGAAGCTTTCTTT

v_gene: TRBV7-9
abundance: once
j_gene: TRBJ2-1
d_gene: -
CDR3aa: CASSFGAEGQFF
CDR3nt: TGTGCCAGCAGCTTCGGGGCCGAAGGGCAGTTCTTC

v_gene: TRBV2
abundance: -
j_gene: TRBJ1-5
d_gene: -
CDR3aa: CASRGGQRNQPQHF
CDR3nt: TGTGCCAGCAGGGGAGGACAGAGAAATCAGCCCCAGCATTTT

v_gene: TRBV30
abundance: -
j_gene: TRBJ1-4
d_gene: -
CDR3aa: CAWRDGPATNEKLFF
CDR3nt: TGTGCCTGGAGGGACGGACCTGCAACTAATGAAAAACTGTTTTTT

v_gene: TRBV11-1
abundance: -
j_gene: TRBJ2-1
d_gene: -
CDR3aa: CASSATNEQFF
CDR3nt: TGTGCCAGCAGCGCGACCAATGAGCAGTTCTTC

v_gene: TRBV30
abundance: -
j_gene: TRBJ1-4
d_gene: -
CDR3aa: CAWSSLSAEKLFF
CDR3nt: TGTGCCTGGAGTTCGCTATCAGCTGAAAAACTGTTTTTT

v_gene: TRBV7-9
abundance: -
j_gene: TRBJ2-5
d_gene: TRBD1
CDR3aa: CASSPGGTGGYQETQYF
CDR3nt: TGTGCCAGCAGTCCAGGAGGGACAGGGGGGTACCAAGAGACCCAGTACTTC

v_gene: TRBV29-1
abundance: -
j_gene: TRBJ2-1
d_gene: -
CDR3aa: CSAGWGAREQFF
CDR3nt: TGCAGCGCAGGCTGGGGGGCGCGGGAGCAGTTCTTC

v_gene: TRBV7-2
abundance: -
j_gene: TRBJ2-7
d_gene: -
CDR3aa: CASSPDPPREQYF
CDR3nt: TGTGCCAGCAGCCCAGACCCGCCTCGGGAGCAGTACTTC

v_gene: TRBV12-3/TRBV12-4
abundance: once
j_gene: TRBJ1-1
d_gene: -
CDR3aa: CASSSARTTEAFF
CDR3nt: TGTGCCAGCAGCTCTGCACGGACCACTGAAGCTTTCTTT

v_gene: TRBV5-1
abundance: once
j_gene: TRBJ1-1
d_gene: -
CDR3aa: CASSDSNSGTEAFF
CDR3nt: TGCGCCAGCAGTGATAGCAACTCGGGCACTGAAGCTTTCTTT

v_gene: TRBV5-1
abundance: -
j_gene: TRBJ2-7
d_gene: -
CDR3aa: CASSRLGSYEQYF
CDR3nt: TGCGCCAGCAGCCGCCTCGGGTCCTACGAGCAGTACTTC

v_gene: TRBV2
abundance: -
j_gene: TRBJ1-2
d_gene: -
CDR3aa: CASKEVVEGYTF
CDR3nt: TGTGCCAGCAAGGAGGTAGTGGAGGGCTACACCTTC

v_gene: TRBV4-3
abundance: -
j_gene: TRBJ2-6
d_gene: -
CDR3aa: CASSQVTRTSGANVLTF
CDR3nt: TGCGCCAGCAGCCAAGTTACCCGAACCTCTGGGGCCAACGTCCTGACTTTC

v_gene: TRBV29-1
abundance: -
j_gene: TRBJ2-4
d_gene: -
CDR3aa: CSVGTTVAKNIQYF
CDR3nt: TGCAGCGTTGGGACGACGGTAGCCAAAAACATTCAGTACTTC

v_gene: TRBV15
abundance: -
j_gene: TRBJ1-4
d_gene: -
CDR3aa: CATSRVREEKLFF
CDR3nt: TGTGCCACCAGCAGAGTACGGGAAGAAAAACTGTTTTTT

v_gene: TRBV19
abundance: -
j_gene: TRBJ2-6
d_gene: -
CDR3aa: CASTQAGSGANVLTF
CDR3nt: TGTGCCAGTACCCAGGCCGGCTCTGGGGCCAACGTCCTGACTTTC

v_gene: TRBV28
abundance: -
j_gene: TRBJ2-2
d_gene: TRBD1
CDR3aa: CASSLPRQGMNTGELFF
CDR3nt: TGTGCCAGCAGTCTACCCCGACAGGGTATGAACACCGGGGAGCTGTTTTTT

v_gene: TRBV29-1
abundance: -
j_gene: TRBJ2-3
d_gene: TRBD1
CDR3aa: CSVTTGGFTDTQYF
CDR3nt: TGCAGCGTGACGACAGGGGGCTTCACAGATACGCAGTATTTT